This T cell receptor beta chain was captured by sequencing in a study of PD-1 blockade in classical Hodgkin lymphoma. Specified time point: cycle 4 day 1 (C4D1), after less than 7 weeks of nivolumab. Following autologous stem cell transplantation, relapse occurred in every patient, and exposure to brentuximab vedotin varied. The CD4+ T cells used were purified from thawed PBMCs through magnetic negative selection. Only in-frame clones appear in the TCRdb table, and some are missing; sequencing was by immunoSEQ multiplex PCR. There are 25,000 to 35,000 clones in the sample; approximately 80% occur only once, and roughly 0.52% lies in the top ten. This clonotype was sampled from a human donor with classical Hodgkin lymphoma. Specimen: CD4+ T cells from blood, collected before the fourth cycle of nivolumab.

The CDR3 DNA is TGTGCCAGTACTGGGACAGGGGAAGGAAACACCATATATTTT. Protein sequence: CASTGTGEGNTIYF. The chain combines TRBV19 with TRBJ1-3; 10 bases fit TRBD1. V lost 7 bases, J lost 4 bases, and 4 bases stayed unmatched. The CDR3 is 14 amino acids. From germline, CDR1 is LNHDA and CDR2 SQIVND (reference sequence).